Sequencing of this TCR beta chain was carried out in a study of post-analysis software for immune sequencing data. Broader study findings: Compared with controls, patients had more of five or six TRBV segments, including TRBV5-6, TRBV5-1 and TRBV20-1. Diversity measured as normalized Chao1 was significantly lower in multiple sclerosis patients than in controls. The authors found that F measure strongly co-clustered same-batch samples.

This CDR3 comprises 19 residues. The germline CDR1 and CDR2 sequences are LNHDA and SQIVND (reference sequence). Unique molecular identifiers were present in the TCR beta cDNA libraries. Each sample of about 0.95 to 11 million input T cells yielded roughly 500,000 cDNA molecules, so each molecule approximated one T cell. TCRdb recomputed calls from the PCR reads with MiXCR, one row per CDR3 protein. The sample holds some 700,000 distinct CDR3 sequences, around 64% seen once. As to this clonotype: Its antigen is still unknown. A read error may produce the germline difference seen at one junction end.

Sequencing was carried out using blood. This chain links TRBV19 with TRBJ1-2; D uncertain. The TCR was taken from a girl aged 2 to 9 with multiple sclerosis. The CDR3: CASSPGRQQTSRYNFGYTF. The CDR3 DNA sequence: TGTGCCAGTAGCCCAGGCCGACAACAAACTTCCCGCTACAACTTTGGCTACACCTTC. Looking up the rest from reference TRBV19 and TRBJ1-2 gives the full variable domain: DGGITQSPKYLFRKEGQNVTLSCEQNLNHDAMYWYRQDPGQGLRLIYYSQIVNDFQKGDIAEGYSVSREKKESFPLTVTSAQKNPTAFYLCASSPGRQQTSRYNFGYTFGSGTRLTVV.